This TCR beta chain was documented in a study of Tregs in tolerant kidney transplant recipients. The V segment lost 5 bases and the J segment 2 bases; nucleotides outside the gene matches: 4. There are 14 residues in the CDR3. Germline V lookup: CDR1 SGHNT, CDR2 YENEEA. Here immunoSEQ multiplex PCR was the method, and the copy in TCRdb shows in-frame clones only, minus some. The sample has 240,000 or so clones, 84% seen once. The sample comprised CD4+ T cells from blood. This TCR was sampled from a human donor in good health. This sequence joins TRBV11-3 and TRBJ2-3; 7 positions match TRBD2. The DNA of the CDR3 is TGTGCCAGCAGCGCCGGGACTAACACAGATACGCAGTATTTT. Protein product: CASSAGTNTDTQYF. Supplemented by reference TRBV11-3 and TRBJ2-3, the full variable domain reads EAGVVQSPRYKIIEKKQPVAFWCNPISGHNTLYWYLQNLGQGPELLIRYENEEAVDDSQLPKDRFSAERLKGVDSTLKIQPAELGDSAVYLCASSAGTNTDTQYFGPGTRLTVL.